These 9 T cell receptor beta chains came from one sample sequenced in a study of T cells after yellow fever vaccination. MiXCR, applied by TCRdb to the 5' RACE reads, yields one record per CDR3 protein. Of 300,000 to 350,000 distinct CDR3 sequences listed, about 4% are singletons. The material was PBMCs, obtained 5 days after the yellow fever booster vaccination. These receptor sequences come from a man younger than 35 who received the YFV17D yellow fever vaccine.

This clonotype turned up a few times. The chain has TRBV7-2 and TRBJ1-1, with D possibly matching TRBD1 (5 bases). Germline V CDR1 and CDR2: SGHTA, FQGNSA. V lost 7 bases to trimming and J lost 0 bases, with 21 bases between them. The CDR3 sequence is 17 residues long. CDR3 amino acids: CASMKGNPSQMNTEAFF. CDR3 in DNA: TGTGCCAGCATGAAGGGGAACCCGTCCCAAATGAACACTGAAGCTTTCTTT.

The V gene is TRBV6-5, the J gene TRBJ2-1; 9 bases match TRBD2. Germline values: CDR1 MNHEY, CDR2 SVGAGI. Trimming took 8 bases from V and 5 from J; bases not matched to a gene: 4. The CDR3 loop spans 13 amino acids. The CDR3 spells CASRVAGDNEQFF. Here the CDR3 DNA reads TGTGCCAGCCGAGTAGCGGGGGACAATGAGCAGTTCTTC.

This clonotype was recorded at least ten times. The chain couples TRBV7-9 to TRBJ1-4, with D unclear. V gave up 5 bases and J gave up 3 bases, with 13 bases separating them. This CDR3 spans 15 amino acids. Germline CDR1 is SEHNR and CDR2 is FQNEAQ (reference sequence). The CDR3 DNA reads as TGTGCCAGCAGCCAGGAAGGGAGCCCTAATGAAAAACTGTTTTTT. The encoded protein is CASSQEGSPNEKLFF.

The J gene is TRBJ2-6, the V gene TRBV5-1, with unresolved D. This CDR3 region has 14 residues. Between the trimmed V and J ends, which lost 4 bases and 0 bases, there was a span of 5 bases. Germline V gene lookup returns CDR1 SGHRS and CDR2 YFSETQ. As DNA, the CDR3 is TGCGCCAGCAGCGATACCTCTGGGGCCAACGTCCTGACTTTC. This sequence encodes CASSDTSGANVLTF. The whole variable domain, remainder taken from reference TRBV5-1 and TRBJ2-6, is KAGVTQTPRYLIKTRGQQVTLSCSPISGHRSVSWYQQTPGQGLQFLFEYFSETQRNKGNFPGRFSGRQFSNSRSEMNVSTLELGDSALYLCASSDTSGANVLTFGAGSRLTVL.

This clonotype has ten or more counts. The CDR3 region is CASSFGVGRTQYF. DNA of the CDR3: TGTGCCAGCAGTTTCGGGGTTGGACGGACCCAGTACTTC. The chain has TRBV12-3 or TRBV12-4 and TRBJ2-5, with D possibly being TRBD2 (5 bases). Trimming took off 3 bases at V and 7 bases at J, with 12 bases between the two ends. The CDR3 covers 13 residues.

This clonotype was detected a few times. As DNA, the CDR3 is TGTGCCAGCTCACCACCATTGTCGAGGGGAGTGGAGACCCAGTACTTC. This translates into CASSPPLSRGVETQYF. This rearrangement joins TRBV18 to TRBJ2-5; D possibly matches TRBD1 or TRBD2 (5 bases each). CDR3 length equals 16 residues. Germline CDR1 reads KGHSH; CDR2 reads LQKENI. V was shortened by 0 bases and J by 5 bases, with 16 bases between the two germline ends.

At least ten counts were recorded for this clonotype. The rearrangement uses TRBV18 and TRBJ1-1; no clear D gene. Germline CDR1 reads KGHSH; CDR2 reads LQKENI. V shed 3 bases and J shed 1 base, with 15 bases lying between them. The CDR3 covers 16 residues. CDR3: CASSPGRTIQNTEAFF. Written as DNA, the CDR3 is TGTGCCAGCTCACCGGGCCGGACCATTCAGAACACTGAAGCTTTCTTT.

J is TRBJ2-6 and V is TRBV27; 10 nucleotides line up with TRBD1. The CDR3 is 16 amino acids. Germline trimming cut 7 bases from V and 3 bases from J; bases unmatched to any gene: 6. Germline V lookup: CDR1 MNHEY, CDR2 SMNVEV (reference sequence). CDR3 in amino acids: CASKKGQGRGANVLTF. CDR3 nucleotides: TGTGCCAGCAAAAAGGGACAGGGGCGTGGGGCCAACGTCCTGACTTTC. The whole variable domain, filled in from reference TRBV27 and TRBJ2-6, reads EAQVTQNPRYLITVTGKKLTVTCSQNMNHEYMSWYRQDPGLGLRQIYYSMNVEVTDKGDVPEGYKVSRKEKRNFPLILESPSPNQTSLYFCASKKGQGRGANVLTFGAGSRLTVL.

This clonotype was found a few times. The chain joins TRBV5-8 to TRBJ1-1, with 7 bases lining up with TRBD1. CDR3 length equals 17 residues. Germline CDR1 SGHTS, CDR2 YDEGEE. V shed 0 bases, J shed 0 bases, and the junction held 8 bases outside the gene matches. CDR3 region: CASSLGPGQTMNTEAFF. The CDR3 coding sequence is TGTGCCAGCAGCTTGGGGCCGGGACAGACCATGAACACTGAAGCTTTCTTT.